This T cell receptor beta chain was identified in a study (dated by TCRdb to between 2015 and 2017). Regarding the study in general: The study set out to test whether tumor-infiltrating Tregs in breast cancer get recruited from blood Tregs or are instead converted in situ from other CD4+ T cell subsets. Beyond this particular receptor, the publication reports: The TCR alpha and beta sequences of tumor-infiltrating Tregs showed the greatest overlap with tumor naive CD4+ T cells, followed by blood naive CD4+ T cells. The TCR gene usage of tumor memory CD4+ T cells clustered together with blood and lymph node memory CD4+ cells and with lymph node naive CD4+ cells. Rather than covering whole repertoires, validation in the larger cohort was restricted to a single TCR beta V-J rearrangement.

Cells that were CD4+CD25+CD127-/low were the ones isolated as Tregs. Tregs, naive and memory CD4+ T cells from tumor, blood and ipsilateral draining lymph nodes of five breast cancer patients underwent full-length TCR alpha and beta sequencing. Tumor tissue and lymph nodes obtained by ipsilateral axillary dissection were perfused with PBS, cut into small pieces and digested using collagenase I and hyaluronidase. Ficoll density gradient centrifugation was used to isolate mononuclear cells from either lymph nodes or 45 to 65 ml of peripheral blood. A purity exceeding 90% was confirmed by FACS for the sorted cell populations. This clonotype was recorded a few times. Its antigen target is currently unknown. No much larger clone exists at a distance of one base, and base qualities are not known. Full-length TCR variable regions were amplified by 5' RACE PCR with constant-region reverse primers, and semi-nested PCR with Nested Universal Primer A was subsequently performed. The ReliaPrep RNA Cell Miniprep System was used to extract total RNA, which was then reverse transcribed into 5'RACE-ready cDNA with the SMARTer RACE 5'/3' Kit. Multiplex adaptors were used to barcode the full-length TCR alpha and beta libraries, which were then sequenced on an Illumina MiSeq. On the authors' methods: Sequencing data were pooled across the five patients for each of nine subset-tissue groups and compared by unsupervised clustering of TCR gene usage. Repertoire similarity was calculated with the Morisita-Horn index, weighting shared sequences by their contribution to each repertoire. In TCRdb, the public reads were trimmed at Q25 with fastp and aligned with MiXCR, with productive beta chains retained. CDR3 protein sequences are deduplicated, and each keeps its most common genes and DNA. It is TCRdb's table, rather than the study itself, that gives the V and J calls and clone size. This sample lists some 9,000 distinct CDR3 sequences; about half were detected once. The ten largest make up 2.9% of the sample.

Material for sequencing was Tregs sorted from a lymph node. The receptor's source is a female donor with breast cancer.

CDR3 reads: CASSHFTPARYEQYF. Read as DNA, the sequence is TGTGCCAGCAGCCATTTCACTCCTGCCCGTTACGAGCAGTACTTC. This chain is built from TRBV6-5 and TRBJ2-7, with the identity of the D gene unclear. The CDR3 runs 15 amino acids, cysteine and phenylalanine included. Just CDR3 DNA is preserved here, 45 bases in frame from base 1. V and J are truncated by 6 bases and 4 bases respectively, leaving an intervening sequence of 19 bases. Reading the germline V gene gives CDR1 MNHEY and CDR2 SVGAGI.